The source of this T cell receptor beta chain is a study of cytotoxic CD8 clonotypes in ibrutinib-treated CLL. Study as a whole: Response sampling came at median 12 months of treatment, ranging about 6 to 36 months.

This CDR3 region has 13 residues. Germline values: CDR1 MNHEY, CDR2 SMNVEV (reference sequence). Deletions cut 3 bases from V and 9 bases from J, with 12 bases between. This clone was seen a handful of times. Only in-frame clones appear in the TCRdb table, and some are missing; sequencing was by immunoSEQ multiplex PCR. Here the sample spans about 200,000 clones, around 70% being singletons. The clonotype was recovered from a human donor with chronic lymphocytic leukemia. The V call is TRBV27, the J call TRBJ1-5; D remains ambiguous. Here the sequenced sample was PBMCs, taken after 24 months of ibrutinib treatment. The CDR3 DNA follows: TGTGCCAGCAGTTTTACCGCTTTATGGCCCCAGCATTTT. This gives the protein CASSFTALWPQHF.